This T cell receptor beta chain was identified during a study of T cell changes during pregnancy in multiple sclerosis. This table comes from immunoSEQ multiplex PCR, and its TCRdb copy is limited to in-frame clones, with some not included. The sample contains about 50,000 clones, around 94% of which appear only once. Germline values: CDR1 GTSNPN, CDR2 SVGIG (reference sequence). V was trimmed by 3 bases and J by 4 bases, leaving 24 bases between them. The CDR3 length is 17 residues. Here the sequenced sample was CD4+ T cells from peripheral blood mononuclear cells, taken in the third trimester of pregnancy. This TCR was sampled from a female donor with multiple sclerosis, enrolled in a pregnancy study. V is TRBV30 and J is TRBJ1-2, with D maybe TRBD1 (5 bases). The CDR3 bases are TGTGCCTGGAGCGCCGGATGGGGGAGGGGATATCTCTATGGCTACACCTTC. The encoded protein is CAWSAGWGRGYLYGYTF.